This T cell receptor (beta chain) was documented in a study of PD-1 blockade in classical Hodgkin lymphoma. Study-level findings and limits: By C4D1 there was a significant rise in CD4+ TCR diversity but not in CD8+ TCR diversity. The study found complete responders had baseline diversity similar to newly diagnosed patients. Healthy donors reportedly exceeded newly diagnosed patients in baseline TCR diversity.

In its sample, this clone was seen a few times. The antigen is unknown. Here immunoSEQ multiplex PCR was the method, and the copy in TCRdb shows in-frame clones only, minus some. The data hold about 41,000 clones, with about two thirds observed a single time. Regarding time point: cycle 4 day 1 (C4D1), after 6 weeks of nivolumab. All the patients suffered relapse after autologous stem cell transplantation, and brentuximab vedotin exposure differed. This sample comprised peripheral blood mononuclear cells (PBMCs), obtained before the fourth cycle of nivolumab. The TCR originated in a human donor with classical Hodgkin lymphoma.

The CDR3 is CASGLEENTEAFF. CDR3 nucleotides: TGTGCTAGTGGTTTGGAAGAGAACACTGAAGCTTTCTTT. The rearrangement uses TRBV12-5 and TRBJ1-1; no definite D call. The CDR3 contains 13 residues. Trimming stripped 1 base from V and 1 base from J, with 4 bases between. Germline CDR1 and CDR2: LGHNT and FRNRAP.